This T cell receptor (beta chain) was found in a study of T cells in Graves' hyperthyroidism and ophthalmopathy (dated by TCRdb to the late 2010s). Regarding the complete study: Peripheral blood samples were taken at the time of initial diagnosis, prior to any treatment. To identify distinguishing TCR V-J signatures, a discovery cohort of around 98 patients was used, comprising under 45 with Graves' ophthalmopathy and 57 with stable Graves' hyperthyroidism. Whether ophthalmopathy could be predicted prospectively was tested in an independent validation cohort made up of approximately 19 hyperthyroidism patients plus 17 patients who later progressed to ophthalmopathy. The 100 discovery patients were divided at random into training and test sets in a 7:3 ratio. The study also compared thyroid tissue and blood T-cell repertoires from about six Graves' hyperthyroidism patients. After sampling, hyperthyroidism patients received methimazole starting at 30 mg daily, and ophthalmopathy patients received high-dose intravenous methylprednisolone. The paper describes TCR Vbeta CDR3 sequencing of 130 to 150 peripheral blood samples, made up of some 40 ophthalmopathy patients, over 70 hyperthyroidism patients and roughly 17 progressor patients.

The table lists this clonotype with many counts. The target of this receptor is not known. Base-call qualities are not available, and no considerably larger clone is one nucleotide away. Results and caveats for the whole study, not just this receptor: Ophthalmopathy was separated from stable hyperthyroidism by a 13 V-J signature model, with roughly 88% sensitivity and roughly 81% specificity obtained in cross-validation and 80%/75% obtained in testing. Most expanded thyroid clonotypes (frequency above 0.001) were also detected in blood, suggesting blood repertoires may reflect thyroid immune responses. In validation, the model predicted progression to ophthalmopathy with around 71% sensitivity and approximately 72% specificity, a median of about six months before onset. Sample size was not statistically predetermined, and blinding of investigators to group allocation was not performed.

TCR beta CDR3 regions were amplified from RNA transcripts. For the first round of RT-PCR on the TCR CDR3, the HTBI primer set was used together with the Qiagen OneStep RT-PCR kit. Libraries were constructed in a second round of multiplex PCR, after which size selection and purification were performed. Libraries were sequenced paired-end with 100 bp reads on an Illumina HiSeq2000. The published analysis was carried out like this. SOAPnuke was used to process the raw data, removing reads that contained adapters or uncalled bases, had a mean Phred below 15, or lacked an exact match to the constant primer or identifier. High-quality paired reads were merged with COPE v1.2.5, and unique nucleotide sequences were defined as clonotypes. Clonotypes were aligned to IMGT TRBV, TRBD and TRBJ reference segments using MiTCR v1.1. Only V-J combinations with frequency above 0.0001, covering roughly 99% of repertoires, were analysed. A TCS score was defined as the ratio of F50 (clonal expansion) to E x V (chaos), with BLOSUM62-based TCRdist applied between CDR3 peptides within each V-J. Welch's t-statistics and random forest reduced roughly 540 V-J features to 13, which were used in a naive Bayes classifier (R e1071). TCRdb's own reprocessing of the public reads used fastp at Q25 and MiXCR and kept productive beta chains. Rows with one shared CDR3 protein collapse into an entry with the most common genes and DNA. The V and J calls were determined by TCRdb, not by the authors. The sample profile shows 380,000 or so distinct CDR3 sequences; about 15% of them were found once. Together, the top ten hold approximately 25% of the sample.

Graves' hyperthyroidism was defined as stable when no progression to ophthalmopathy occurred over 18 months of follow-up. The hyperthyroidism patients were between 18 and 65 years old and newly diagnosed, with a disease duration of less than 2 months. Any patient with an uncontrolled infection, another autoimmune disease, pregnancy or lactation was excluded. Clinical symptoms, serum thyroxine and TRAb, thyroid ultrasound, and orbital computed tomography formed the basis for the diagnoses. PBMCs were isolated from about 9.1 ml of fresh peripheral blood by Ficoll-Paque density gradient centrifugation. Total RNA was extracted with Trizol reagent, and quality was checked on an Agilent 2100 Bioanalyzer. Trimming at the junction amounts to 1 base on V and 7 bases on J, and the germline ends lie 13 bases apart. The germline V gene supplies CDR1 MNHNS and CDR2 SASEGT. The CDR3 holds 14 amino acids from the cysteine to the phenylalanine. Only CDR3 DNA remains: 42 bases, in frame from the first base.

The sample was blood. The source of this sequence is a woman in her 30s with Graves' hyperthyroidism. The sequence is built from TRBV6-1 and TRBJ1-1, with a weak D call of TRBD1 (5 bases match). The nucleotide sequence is TGTGCCAGCAGTGAAGACCCGACAGACCTTGAAGCTTTCTTT. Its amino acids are CASSEDPTDLEAFF.